This T cell receptor (beta chain) was documented in a study of T cell responses to AZD1222 COVID-19 vaccine. Whole-study results and caveats: In a largely white British group with more females than males, clonal diversity was possibly underestimated. Regions left unmutated in variants are reportedly the target of nearly half of spike-specific TCRs.

With respect to this clone: Its antigen is not identified.

CDR1 is MDHEN and CDR2 is SYDVKM in the germline V gene. This CDR3 is 16 amino acids long. V shed 5 bases and J 1 base; nucleotides not matched to a gene: 7. Assay used: immunoSEQ multiplex PCR; TCRdb lists only in-frame clones, some missing. The sample has roughly 120,000 clones, roughly 90% seen once; the top ten hold roughly 4.2%. The chain combines TRBV28 with TRBJ2-1; 8 bases are shared with TRBD2. The source material was peripheral blood, sampled on day 0 of AZD1222 vaccination. This sequence originates from an adult in good health. CDR3 DNA: TGTGCCAGCAGTCCAAGGGGCGGGGGGTCCTACAATGAGCAGTTCTTC. Amino acids: CASSPRGGGSYNEQFF.